The sequence of this T cell receptor beta chain was determined in a study of CD8 T cell repertoires and HIV-1 epitope variants. Study summary: Each of Twenty-five Gag and Nef epitope peptides stimulated a separate culture. A roughly ten-day culture received IL-2, IL-7 and IL-15 on days 3 and 7. Tested: three Gag epitope families, Nef HW9 and YT9.

To note about this clone: The antigen remains undetermined.

Sequencing of TCR beta CDR3 used immunoSEQ survey depth. Here immunoSEQ multiplex PCR was the method, and the copy in TCRdb shows in-frame clones only, minus some. The data contain 5,600 or so clones, over 60% of them singletons. The TCR originated in a male donor with HIV. Material for sequencing was cultured CD8+ T cells derived from PBMCs.

The CDR3 bases are TGTGCCAGCAGCCGACTAGCGGGAGGCCACGAGCAGTACTTC. It encodes CASSRLAGGHEQYF. The V gene is TRBV13, the J gene TRBJ2-7, with 13 positions matching TRBD2. Germline values: CDR1 PRHDT, CDR2 FYEKMQ (reference sequence). The CDR3 loop spans 14 amino acids. V trimming: 5 bases; J trimming: 5 bases; junction bases outside the gene matches: 3.